This entry features one T cell receptor beta chain sequence. The entry originates in a study of blood T cell repertoires in COVID-19. In the study overall: The samples span acute and convalescent COVID-19 from the United States, Italy and Spain. From T cells, B-cell-depleted T cells, or PBMCs came the material, which was cDNA or gDNA.

Cohort placement rested on clinical history that participants reported themselves. The protocol was immunoSEQ multiplex PCR, while the TCRdb copy is restricted to in-frame clones and leaves out a portion. The data contain 130,000 to 150,000 clones, roughly 90% of them seen just once; the ten biggest clones take up approximately 1.3%. Deletions cut 0 bases from V and 5 bases from J, with 8 bases between. The CDR3 is made up of 15 amino acids. CDR1 is SEHNR, CDR2 FQNEAQ, per germline (reference sequence). J is TRBJ1-6 and V is TRBV7-9; the D is unclear. The source material was PBMCs or T cells enriched from blood (not recorded which). The sequence was obtained from a woman in her twenties or thirties with acute COVID-19. The CDR3 reads CASSLANTDNSPLHF. The CDR3 coding sequence is TGTGCCAGCAGCTTAGCGAACACAGATAATTCACCCCTCCACTTT.